This TCR beta chain was observed in a study of CD8 T cells in ankylosing spondylitis. This clonotype was seen only a few times. The antigen is unknown. This CDR3 region has 15 residues. Trimming removed 4 bases from V and 7 bases from J; junction bases left unmatched: 12. Germline V gene lookup returns CDR1 DFQATT and CDR2 SNEGSKA (reference sequence). Study-wide points: A motif of 7 or 8 highly homologous TCR beta variants was seen as apparently characteristic of ankylosing spondylitis blood. There was reportedly significant enrichment of clones that were disease-linked in matched ankylosing spondylitis synovial fluid.

TCRdb called the 5' RACE reads again in MiXCR, with one record for every CDR3 protein. Among 100,000 to 150,000 distinct CDR3 sequences listed, approximately 17% were seen once. The sequenced sample consisted of blood, either unsorted or a sorted T cell fraction (not recorded which). This TCR derives from a male donor with ankylosing spondylitis. The chain is built from TRBV20-1 and TRBJ1-5, with TRBD1 identical over 8 bases. The CDR3: CSAILHRGLQQPQHF. In nucleotides, the CDR3 is TGCAGTGCTATCTTGCACAGGGGGTTGCAACAGCCCCAGCATTTT.